The 3 T cell receptor beta chains in this list originate from one sample, sequenced in a study of naive and memory T cell subsets (dated by TCRdb to 2016 to 2017). The protocol used for the library was 5' RACE. The run used an Illumina MiSeq. Four rounds of PCR, run with the SP2 primer together with nested alpha and beta constant region primers, were used to amplify the ligated cDNA. TCRdb redid the processing of the public reads, applying fastp at Q25 and MiXCR, and retained in-frame beta chains. Here each entry gathers all rows of one CDR3 protein and keeps the most common genes and DNA. This sample comprises 30,000 or so distinct CDR3 sequences, roughly 17% of them detected only once. In total, the top ten clones hold 2% to 3% of the sample. Using 3' ligation of a UMI-containing oligonucleotide to TCR cDNA, the study laid out a robust and sensitive protocol to amplify, sequence and analyze TCRs.

The receptors derive from a female donor in good health.

The genes are TRBV29-1 and TRBJ2-5; perhaps TRBD1 as D (5 bases). The length of the CDR3 is 12 residues. Germline CDR1 SQVTM, CDR2 ANQGSEA. With 4 bases removed from V and 2 bases from J, the gap between germline ends came to 8 bases. CDR3 residues: CSVVTGQETQYF. CDR3 DNA sequence: TGCAGCGTTGTCACAGGACAAGAGACCCAGTACTTC.

This clonotype came up many times. The chain joins TRBV6-5 to TRBJ2-7; no reliable D call. CDR1 is MNHEY and CDR2 is SVGAGI in the germline V gene. Trimming pared 6 bases from V and 0 bases from J, leaving 12 bases between. This CDR3 has 14 amino acids. The CDR3 protein is CASRRTASSYEQYF. DNA for the CDR3: TGTGCCAGCAGAAGGACGGCTAGCTCCTACGAGCAGTACTTC.

The rearrangement uses TRBV20-1 and TRBJ2-5, with 14 bases identical to TRBD2. V was clipped by 6 bases and J by 7 bases; unmatched bases: 7. The germline V gene encodes CDR1 DFQATT and CDR2 SNEGSKA (reference sequence). CDR3 length equals 14 residues. In DNA form, the CDR3 reads TGCAGTGCCACGGGACTAGCGGGGGCAAGGACCCAGTACTTC. This sequence encodes CSATGLAGARTQYF.